These 27 T cell receptor beta chains share one sample of origin, sequenced in a study of control samples from healthy donors and cancer patients. Data came from immunoSEQ multiplex PCR; TCRdb stores just in-frame clones and leaves some out. There are about 49,000 clones in the sample; roughly nine tenths occur only once, and approximately 0.8% lies in the top ten. Sequenced sample: PBMCs. These receptor sequences come from a man younger than 40 with colorectal cancer.

The V gene is TRBV6-5, the J gene TRBJ2-7; 9 bases align to TRBD2. This CDR3 has 14 amino acids. Germline CDR1 and CDR2: MNHEY and SVGAGI. V shed 4 bases and J 3 bases; nucleotides not matched to a gene: 4. The CDR3, as DNA: TGTGCCAGCAGTTCGGGACTAGCCGGCTACGAGCAGTACTTC. Encoded protein: CASSSGLAGYEQYF.

The V call is TRBV6-5, the J call TRBJ1-2; D might be TRBD1 (5 bases). V lost 6 bases to trimming and J lost 2 bases, with 7 bases between them. Germline V gives CDR1 MNHEY, CDR2 SVGAGI. The CDR3 totals 12 residues. The CDR3 region has the DNA TGTGCCAGCAGGGCAGGGAACTATGGCTACACCTTC. The encoded protein is CASRAGNYGYTF.

This chain links TRBV12-5 with TRBJ1-1; tentative D call: TRBD1 (5 bases). CDR1 is LGHNT, CDR2 FRNRAP, per germline. The CDR3 length is 18 residues. Trimming cost V 6 bases and J 1 base, with 24 bases left between them. CDR3 in amino acids: CASGIPGRVTGENTEAFF. In nucleotides, the CDR3 is TGTGCTAGTGGGATCCCGGGACGGGTAACAGGAGAGAACACTGAAGCTTTCTTT.

This chain connects TRBV5-1 to TRBJ1-1, with D tentatively TRBD1 (6 bases). Germline CDR1 is SGHRS and CDR2 is YFSETQ. V was trimmed by 0 bases and J by 2 bases, leaving 8 bases between them. The CDR3 has 14 residues. CDR3 in amino acids: CASSLGGGNTEAFF. The CDR3 DNA sequence: TGCGCCAGCAGCTTGGGCGGGGGCAACACTGAAGCTTTCTTT.

V gene TRBV2 combines with J gene TRBJ1-1; no reliable D call. V was cut by 7 bases and J by 0 bases, with 12 bases left in between. CDR3 size: 14 residues. Germline V gene sequence: CDR1 SNHLY, CDR2 FYNNEI. CDR3 nucleotides: TGTGCCAGCAATATTCCGGGATTGAACACTGAAGCTTTCTTT. Its translation is CASNIPGLNTEAFF.

V is TRBV19 and J is TRBJ1-2, with 9 bases lining up with TRBD1. The CDR3 length is 15 residues. Per the germline V gene, CDR1 is LNHDA and CDR2 is SQIVND (reference sequence). With V trimmed by 3 bases and J by 5 bases, 7 bases remained unmatched. The CDR3 bases are TGTGCCAGTAGTATGGAGGGACAGGGAGATTATGGCTACACCTTC. This codes for CASSMEGQGDYGYTF.

For the CDR3, the DNA is TGCGCCAGCAGCTTGTACAGGGCGGACGAGCAGTACTTC. Translation gives CASSLYRADEQYF. The V and J genes are TRBV5-1 and TRBJ2-7; a possible D gene is TRBD1 (6 bases). Germline loops: CDR1 SGHRS, CDR2 YFSETQ. The CDR3 is 13 residues long. The V gene lost 1 base and the J gene lost 5 bases, with 10 bases spanning the gap.

This clone was picked up one time. The chain combines TRBV6-2 or TRBV6-3 with TRBJ2-2; D remains ambiguous. Germline CDR1 and CDR2: MNHEY and SVGEGT. Trimming left V 0 bases short and J 5 bases short, with 7 bases between. CDR3 length equals 14 residues. CDR3 bases: TGTGCCAGCAGTTACTCCGTGGGGACCGGGGAGCTGTTTTTT. Translating it yields CASSYSVGTGELFF.

The chain uses TRBV7-9 and TRBJ1-1; D unresolved. V shed 1 base and J shed 6 bases, with 6 bases lying between them. The CDR3 runs to 12 residues. CDR1 is SEHNR and CDR2 is FQNEAQ in the germline V gene (reference sequence). The CDR3 bases are TGTGCCAGCAGCTTAGGGGTATCTGAAGCTTTCTTT. Encoded protein: CASSLGVSEAFF.

This chain uses TRBV2 with TRBJ1-2, with D possibly TRBD1 on 5 matching bases. The V gene's germline CDR1 is SNHLY and CDR2 FYNNEI. This CDR3 is 15 amino acids long. Trimming took off 6 bases at V and 0 bases at J, with 14 bases between the two ends. The CDR3 region has the DNA TGTGCCAGCAGGACAGCACCGATCTCTAACTATGGCTACACCTTC. Translating it yields CASRTAPISNYGYTF.

The chain joins TRBV5-1 to TRBJ2-2; D is possibly TRBD1 (5 bases). V dropped 0 bases and J dropped 6 bases, with 12 bases sitting between them. This CDR3 has 15 amino acids. Germline lookup yields CDR1 SGHRS and CDR2 YFSETQ. The CDR3: CASSLAQGRSGELFF. The CDR3 DNA reads TGCGCCAGCAGCTTGGCCCAGGGCAGGTCCGGGGAGCTGTTTTTT.

The rearrangement joins TRBV7-2 to TRBJ1-5; 8 nucleotides line up with TRBD1. The CDR3 has 14 amino acids. Germline V gene data show CDR1 as SGHTA and CDR2 as FQGNSA. Losses at the gene ends were 9 bases for V and 2 bases for J; bases not matched to a gene: 6. The CDR3 DNA follows: TGTGCCAGTGCGACAGGGGATGGCAATCAGCCCCAGCATTTT. Translated, it gives CASATGDGNQPQHF.

V is TRBV7-2 and J is TRBJ1-5; unclear D gene. This CDR3 is built from 16 residues. Germline CDR1 reads SGHTA; CDR2 reads FQGNSA. The V gene lost 3 bases and the J gene lost 3 bases, with 15 bases spanning the gap. CDR3 sequence (DNA): TGTGCCAGCAGCTTTGGACCGATGGGTTACAATCAGCCCCAGCATTTT. Its translation is CASSFGPMGYNQPQHF.

There are a few counts of this clone. The chain couples TRBV5-1 to TRBJ1-1; the D gene is possibly TRBD1 (6 bases). V gave up 1 base and J gave up 3 bases, with 13 bases separating them. Germline V gene lookup returns CDR1 SGHRS and CDR2 YFSETQ. This CDR3 has 15 amino acids. Here the CDR3 DNA reads TGCGCCAGCAGCTTGACAGGGAGGTCGGACACTGAAGCTTTCTTT. It encodes CASSLTGRSDTEAFF.

The rearrangement links TRBV10-3 to TRBJ2-3; D is ambiguous. V gave up 4 bases and J gave up 5 bases, with 7 bases separating them. CDR3 length equals 12 residues. Germline-derived CDR1 and CDR2 are ENHRY and SYGVKD. CDR3 amino acids: CAISVYRDTQYF. The CDR3 DNA reads as TGTGCCATCAGTGTGTATCGAGATACGCAGTATTTT.

This sequence joins TRBV6-5 and TRBJ2-5, with 13 bases fitting TRBD2. This CDR3 is built from 15 residues. The germline CDR1 and CDR2 sequences are MNHEY and SVGAGI. With V trimmed by 8 bases and J by 4 bases, 7 bases remained unmatched. The CDR3 spells CASSRLAGGPETQYF. The CDR3, as DNA: TGTGCCAGCTCCAGACTAGCGGGGGGCCCAGAGACCCAGTACTTC.

This chain uses TRBV5-6 with TRBJ2-5; the match to TRBD2 covers 12 bases. V trimming: 5 bases; J trimming: 4 bases; junction bases outside the gene matches: 3. This CDR3 has 14 amino acids. CDR1 is SGHDT, CDR2 YYEEEE, per germline. CDR3 DNA sequence: TGTGCCAGCAGTTCGGGACTAGCGGGAGAGACCCAGTACTTC. This codes for CASSSGLAGETQYF.

In DNA form, the CDR3 reads TGTGCCAGCAGCTTAAGGGGTGACACCATATATTTT. It specifies CASSLRGDTIYF. The chain employs TRBV5-4 and TRBJ1-3; TRBD1 might be the D (5 bases). CDR1 and CDR2 (germline): SGHNT, YYREEE (reference sequence). The CDR3 is made up of 12 amino acids. The germline V and J ends were trimmed by 2 bases and 8 bases, with 8 bases remaining between them.

This clone was found once. This chain connects TRBV9 to TRBJ2-1; D gene ambiguous. This CDR3 comprises 15 residues. CDR1 is SGDLS, CDR2 YYNGEE, per germline. V was clipped by 2 bases and J by 0 bases, with 9 bases between them. The CDR3 nucleotides are TGTGCCAGCAGCGTCCAGGTGAGCTCCTACAATGAGCAGTTCTTC. It specifies CASSVQVSSYNEQFF.

This chain uses TRBV6-2 or TRBV6-3 with TRBJ2-4; D ambiguous. The length of the CDR3 is 15 residues. The germline V gene has CDR1 MNHEY and CDR2 SVGEGT. V lost 8 bases, J lost 5 bases, and 19 bases lay in between. CDR3: CASGQDFPGENIQYF. CDR3 nucleotides: TGTGCCAGCGGCCAGGATTTTCCCGGAGAAAACATTCAGTACTTC.

V and J are TRBV10-2 and TRBJ1-4; 9 bases map to TRBD1. J lost 7 bases, V lost 2 bases, and 5 bases had no gene match. The germline CDR1 and CDR2 sequences are WSHSY and SAAADI. This CDR3 contains 15 residues. As DNA, the CDR3 is TGCGCCAGCAGTGAGACCGACAGGGGGGGTGAAAAACTGTTTTTT. Amino acids: CASSETDRGGEKLFF.

The genes are TRBV7-2 and TRBJ2-1; 10 positions agree with TRBD1. The CDR3 runs to 16 residues. Per the germline V gene, CDR1 is SGHTA and CDR2 is FQGNSA. The trim removed 5 bases at V and 7 bases at J, leaving 11 bases unmatched. CDR3 residues: CASSPTSDRGMNEQFF. CDR3 in DNA: TGTGCCAGCAGCCCCACCTCGGACAGGGGGATGAATGAGCAGTTCTTC.

The chain carries TRBV12-3 or TRBV12-4 and TRBJ1-2; 7 bases fit TRBD1. This CDR3 has 12 amino acids. V was clipped by 6 bases and J by 14 bases; unmatched bases: 12. CDR3 coding DNA: TGTGCCAGCAGCGGACTGGGCCGGGGACAGACCTTC. Protein: CASSGLGRGQTF.

This chain uses TRBV19 with TRBJ1-3; D gene uncertain. The CDR3 is 16 amino acids. Trimming shortened V by 5 bases and J by 0 bases, and 14 bases separated the two germline ends. From germline, CDR1 is LNHDA and CDR2 SQIVND (reference sequence). The chain's CDR3 is CASSLVYGNSGNTIYF. CDR3 sequence (DNA): TGTGCCAGTAGTCTAGTTTATGGAAACTCTGGAAACACCATATATTTT. Using reference TRBV19 and TRBJ1-3 for the parts outside the CDR3, the full variable domain is DGGITQSPKYLFRKEGQNVTLSCEQNLNHDAMYWYRQDPGQGLRLIYYSQIVNDFQKGDIAEGYSVSREKKESFPLTVTSAQKNPTAFYLCASSLVYGNSGNTIYFGEGSWLTVV.

This sequence joins TRBV5-1 and TRBJ2-5; 7 nucleotides match TRBD2. Germline V gene data show CDR1 as SGHRS and CDR2 as YFSETQ. This CDR3 comprises 14 residues. The ends lost 3 bases at V and 2 bases at J; junction bases unmatched: 4. CDR3 bases: TGCGCCAGCAGCTGGGGGACTAAACAAGAGACCCAGTACTTC. Protein: CASSWGTKQETQYF.

This chain uses TRBV4-3 with TRBJ1-2, with D unresolved. This CDR3 comprises 15 residues. CDR1 LGHNA and CDR2 YSLEER come from the germline V gene. V shed 1 base and J shed 1 base, with 10 bases lying between them. CDR3 nucleotides: TGCGCCAGCAGCCAAGTCGAGGCGGTTAACTATGGCTACACCTTC. Its protein is CASSQVEAVNYGYTF.

The V and J genes are TRBV12-5 and TRBJ2-2; tentatively, D is TRBD1 or TRBD2 (6 bases each). Trimming shortened V by 6 bases and J by 9 bases, and 20 bases separated the two germline ends. The germline gives CDR1 LGHNT, CDR2 FRNRAP. This CDR3 is 15 amino acids long. The CDR3 here is CASGSPRGQGRELFF. The CDR3 bases are TGTGCTAGTGGGTCCCCCCGGGGGCAGGGTAGGGAGCTGTTTTTT.